The entry below describes one T cell receptor beta chain. This sample is drawn from a study of blood T cell repertoires in COVID-19. Overall study: PBMCs, B-cell-depleted T cells, or T cells were the source of the cDNA or gDNA that made up the material.

Which cohort a participant joined came from the clinical history participants gave. The recovered donors of Cohort 3 showed two negative PCRs, clearance, or symptom resolution. Measured with immunoSEQ multiplex PCR; TCRdb has only the in-frame clones, and not every one. The sample carries more than 250,000 clones, just over 85% recorded once. This CDR3 has 14 residues. Germline lookup yields CDR1 SGHRS and CDR2 YFSETQ. J gave up 3 bases and V 3 bases, and 1 base lay outside the gene matches. Sequenced: PBMCs or T cells enriched from blood (not recorded which). The chain links TRBV5-1 to TRBJ2-4, with 9 bases identical to TRBD2. This receptor was obtained from a woman under 30 who had recovered from COVID-19. The CDR3 DNA follows: TGCGCCAGCAGCTCGACTAGCGGCAAAAACATTCAGTACTTC. It translates to CASSSTSGKNIQYF. Filled out from reference TRBV5-1 and TRBJ2-4, the complete variable domain reads KAGVTQTPRYLIKTRGQQVTLSCSPISGHRSVSWYQQTPGQGLQFLFEYFSETQRNKGNFPGRFSGRQFSNSRSEMNVSTLELGDSALYLCASSSTSGKNIQYFGAGTRLSVL.